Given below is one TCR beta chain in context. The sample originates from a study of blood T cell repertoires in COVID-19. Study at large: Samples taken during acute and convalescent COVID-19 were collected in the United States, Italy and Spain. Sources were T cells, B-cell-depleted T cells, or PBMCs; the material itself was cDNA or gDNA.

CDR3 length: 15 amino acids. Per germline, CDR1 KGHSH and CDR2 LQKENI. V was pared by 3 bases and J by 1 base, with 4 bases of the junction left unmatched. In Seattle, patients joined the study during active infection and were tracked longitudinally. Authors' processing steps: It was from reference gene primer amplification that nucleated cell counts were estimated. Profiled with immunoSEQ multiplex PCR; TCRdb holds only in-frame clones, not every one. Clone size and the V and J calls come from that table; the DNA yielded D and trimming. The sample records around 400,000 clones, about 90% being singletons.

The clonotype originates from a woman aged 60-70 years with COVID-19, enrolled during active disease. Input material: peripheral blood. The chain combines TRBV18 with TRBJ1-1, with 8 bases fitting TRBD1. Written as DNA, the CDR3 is TGTGCCAGCTCACCGTCGACAGGGGCGAACACTGAAGCTTTCTTT. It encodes CASSPSTGANTEAFF.